This T cell receptor beta chain came from a study of blood T cell repertoires in COVID-19. One Seattle source followed patients from active infection through their disease course. Assay: immunoSEQ multiplex PCR; the TCRdb copy retains only in-frame clones and omits some. In the table there are over 70,000 clones, roughly 81% of which are singletons. V gave up 0 bases and J gave up 8 bases, with 23 bases separating them. The CDR3 is 18 amino acids. The clonotype was recovered from a man between 60 and 75 years old with COVID-19, enrolled during active disease. Sequenced: peripheral blood. The chain joins TRBV23-1 to TRBJ2-1, with D possibly being TRBD2 (6 bases). TRBV23-1 is an ORF, with its function uncertain. The CDR3: CASSQSSQEGEVKDEQFF. The DNA of the CDR3 is TGCGCCAGCAGTCAATCGTCGCAGGAGGGAGAAGTAAAAGATGAGCAGTTCTTC.